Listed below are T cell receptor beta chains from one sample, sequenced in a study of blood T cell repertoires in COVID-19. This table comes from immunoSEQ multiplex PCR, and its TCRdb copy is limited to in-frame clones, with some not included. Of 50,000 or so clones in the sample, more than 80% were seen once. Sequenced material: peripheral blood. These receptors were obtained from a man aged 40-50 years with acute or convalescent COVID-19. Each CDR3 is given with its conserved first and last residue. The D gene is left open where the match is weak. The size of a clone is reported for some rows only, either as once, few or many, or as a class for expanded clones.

DNA: TGTGCCAGCAGCCGTGACCCTAGTGACACTGAAGCTTTCTTT; CDR3: CASSRDPSDTEAFF; D: .; V: TRBV11-2; length: 14; size: .; J: TRBJ1-1
DNA: TGTGCCAGCAGCCGGGACTCTCTGTGGGAGACCCAGTACTTC; CDR3: CASSRDSLWETQYF; D: .; V: TRBV5-8; length: 14; size: .; J: TRBJ2-5
DNA: TGTGCCAGCAGCCAAGGTATATTAGCGGGAAACTCCTACAATGAGCAGTTCTTC; CDR3: CASSQGILAGNSYNEQFF; D: TRBD2; V: TRBV3-1/TRBV3-2; length: 18; size: .; J: TRBJ2-1
DNA: TGTGCCAGCAGAGTGACAGGAAACAATTACAATGAGCAGTTCTTC; CDR3: CASRVTGNNYNEQFF; D: .; V: TRBV6-5; length: 15; size: once; J: TRBJ2-1
DNA: TGTGCCAGCGGCCAGCGGGGACCAACTAATGAAAAACTGTTTTTT; CDR3: CASGQRGPTNEKLFF; D: .; V: TRBV25-1; length: 15; size: .; J: TRBJ1-4
DNA: TGTGCCAGCAGCCCTGGGGAGGGCTATGGCTACACCTTC; CDR3: CASSPGEGYGYTF; D: .; V: TRBV2; length: 13; size: .; J: TRBJ1-2
DNA: TGTGCCATCAGCATTCAAGAGACCCAGTACTTC; CDR3: CAISIQETQYF; D: .; V: TRBV10-3; length: 11; size: few; J: TRBJ2-5
DNA: TGTGCCAGCAGCCGTAGCGGGAGCTCCTACAATGAGCAGTTCTTC; CDR3: CASSRSGSSYNEQFF; D: TRBD2; V: TRBV6-5; length: 15; size: .; J: TRBJ2-1
DNA: TGCGCCAGCAGCTTCGACAGGGTCGGGAAACTGTTTTTT; CDR3: CASSFDRVGKLFF; D: TRBD1; V: TRBV5-1; length: 13; size: .; J: TRBJ1-4
DNA: TGTGCCAGCAGCTTGGGGCAGTCCTATTCACCCCTCCACTTT; CDR3: CASSLGQSYSPLHF; D: .; V: TRBV5-4; length: 14; size: .; J: TRBJ1-6
DNA: TGTGCCAGCAGTTTAGGTATAGGGGGATACAATCAGCCCCAGCATTTT; CDR3: CASSLGIGGYNQPQHF; D: .; V: TRBV28; length: 16; size: .; J: TRBJ1-5
DNA: TGTGCCAGCAGCTTAGGGACAGCGAACACTGAAGCTTTCTTT; CDR3: CASSLGTANTEAFF; D: .; V: TRBV11-2; length: 14; size: .; J: TRBJ1-1
DNA: TGCGCCAGCAGCCAAGGTGGCGGGTGGGGAGACGCAGATACGCAGTATTTT; CDR3: CASSQGGGWGDADTQYF; D: .; V: TRBV4-1; length: 17; size: .; J: TRBJ2-3
DNA: TGTGCCAGCAGCGTACAGGGGGCGGGCTATGGCTACACCTTC; CDR3: CASSVQGAGYGYTF; D: TRBD1; V: TRBV5-4; length: 14; size: .; J: TRBJ1-2
DNA: TGTGCCAGCAGCTTAATGACTAGCGGATTCTCCTACAATGAGCAGTTCTTC; CDR3: CASSLMTSGFSYNEQFF; D: TRBD2; V: TRBV7-6; length: 17; size: once; J: TRBJ2-1
DNA: TGTGCCAGCAGCCAAGGACTAGCGGGAGAGGGTACGCAGTATTTT; CDR3: CASSQGLAGEGTQYF; D: TRBD2; V: TRBV3-1/TRBV3-2; length: 15; size: .; J: TRBJ2-3
DNA: TGTGCTAGTGGTATGGACAGCCGCAATCAGCCCCAGCATTTT; CDR3: CASGMDSRNQPQHF; D: .; V: TRBV12-5; length: 14; size: .; J: TRBJ1-5
DNA: TGTGCCAGCAGTTCCGGGGTAGTTGAGACCCAGTACTTC; CDR3: CASSSGVVETQYF; D: .; V: TRBV6-5; length: 13; size: once; J: TRBJ2-5
DNA: TGTGCCAGCAGCTTCTACAGGGGGCGTGATGACTATGGCTACACCTTC; CDR3: CASSFYRGRDDYGYTF; D: .; V: TRBV12-1; length: 16; size: few; J: TRBJ1-2
DNA: TGTGCCAGTAGTGTTAGTCCCAATCAGCCCCAGCATTTT; CDR3: CASSVSPNQPQHF; D: .; V: TRBV19; length: 13; size: .; J: TRBJ1-5
DNA: TGCGCCAGCAGCCATGGGGACAGGGTGGGTAATGAGCAGTTCTTC; CDR3: CASSHGDRVGNEQFF; D: TRBD1; V: TRBV4-1; length: 15; size: .; J: TRBJ2-1
DNA: TGTGCCAGCGCCCCTCCAGGGTTCGATGGCTACACCTTC; CDR3: CASAPPGFDGYTF; D: .; V: TRBV21-1; length: 13; size: .; J: TRBJ1-2
DNA: TGCAGCGTGGGGGCAGGGGGTGTAAATGAGCAGTTCTTC; CDR3: CSVGAGGVNEQFF; D: TRBD1; V: TRBV29-1; length: 13; size: .; J: TRBJ2-1
DNA: TGTGCCAGCAGCTTAAATCCGGGGGGCTACGAGCAGTACTTC; CDR3: CASSLNPGGYEQYF; D: TRBD2; V: TRBV11-2; length: 14; size: .; J: TRBJ2-7
DNA: TGTGCCAGCAGCCTTCGGGGGGTCCAAGAGACCCAGTACTTC; CDR3: CASSLRGVQETQYF; D: TRBD2; V: TRBV3-1/TRBV3-2; length: 14; size: .; J: TRBJ2-5
DNA: TGTGCCACCAGTGATTCCGCCCCAGACAGGGACCCCGGGGAGCTGTTTTTT; CDR3: CATSDSAPDRDPGELFF; D: TRBD1; V: TRBV24-1; length: 17; size: .; J: TRBJ2-2
DNA: TGCAGCGGTGGGACAGGGAGGGACACTGAAGCTTTCTTT; CDR3: CSGGTGRDTEAFF; D: TRBD1; V: TRBV29-1; length: 13; size: few; J: TRBJ1-1
DNA: TGTGCCAGCAGCTTCGGGGGGTCCCTTAATTCACCCCTCCACTTT; CDR3: CASSFGGSLNSPLHF; D: .; V: TRBV11-2; length: 15; size: .; J: TRBJ1-6
DNA: TGTGCCAGCAGCTTTGGGTCCGGGACAGGGAAGGCATATGGCTACACCTTC; CDR3: CASSFGSGTGKAYGYTF; D: TRBD1; V: TRBV5-4; length: 17; size: .; J: TRBJ1-2
DNA: TGTGCCAGCAGTCCAGACTTTGAGGGAGCTTTCTTT; CDR3: CASSPDFEGAFF; D: .; V: TRBV6-2/TRBV6-3; length: 12; size: .; J: TRBJ1-1
DNA: TGTGCCAGCAGCTCTCGAGGGGGCTACACCTTC; CDR3: CASSSRGGYTF; D: .; V: TRBV5-8; length: 11; size: .; J: TRBJ1-2